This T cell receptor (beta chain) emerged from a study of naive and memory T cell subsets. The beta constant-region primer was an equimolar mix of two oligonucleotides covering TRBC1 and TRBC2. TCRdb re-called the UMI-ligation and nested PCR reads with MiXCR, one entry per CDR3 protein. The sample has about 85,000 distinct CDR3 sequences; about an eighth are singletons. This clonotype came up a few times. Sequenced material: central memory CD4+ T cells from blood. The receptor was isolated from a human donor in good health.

The CDR3 reads CASSPLGPNEQFF. The CDR3 bases are TGTGCCAGCAGCCCCCTTGGACCCAATGAGCAGTTCTTC. This sequence joins TRBV3-1 and TRBJ2-1; D gene ambiguous. The CDR3 length is 13 residues. Trimming removed 4 bases from V and 6 bases from J, with 10 bases in between. CDR1 and CDR2 from the germline V gene are LGHDT and YNNKEL (reference sequence).